The 32 T cell receptor beta chains reported below all come from one sample, sequenced in a study of CD8 T cells in ankylosing spondylitis. Study-wide results and limits: Within ankylosing spondylitis blood, a TCR beta motif made up of eight or nine highly homologous variants appeared to be characteristic.

The antigens for these receptors are not known. TCRdb itself ran the 5' RACE reads through MiXCR, one entry per CDR3 protein. Here the sample spans around 890,000 distinct CDR3 sequences, about 10% being singletons. Sequencing input: blood, either unsorted or a sorted T cell fraction (not recorded which). These receptors all stem from a male donor with ankylosing spondylitis.

This clonotype has only a few counts. This chain links TRBV12-3 or TRBV12-4 with TRBJ2-3, with 12 bases aligning to TRBD2. The CDR3 length is 14 residues. V dropped 6 bases and J dropped 8; count of bases not matched to a gene: 6. CDR3 residues: CASRRRTSGTTQYF. CDR3 bases: TGTGCCAGCAGACGCAGGACTAGCGGGACTACGCAGTATTTT.

This clonotype was observed at least ten times. The chain carries TRBV9 and TRBJ2-3, with no clear D. The V gene lost 0 bases and the J gene lost 0 bases, with 8 bases spanning the gap. There are 15 residues in the CDR3. CDR1 and CDR2 from the germline V gene are SGDLS and YYNGEE. The CDR3 coding sequence is TGTGCCAGCAGCGTAGGTGTCACTAGCACAGATACGCAGTATTTT. Its protein product is CASSVGVTSTDTQYF.

This clonotype was detected only a few times. The chain combines TRBV6-1 with TRBJ2-4; TRBD2 aligns across 9 bases. The ends lost 6 bases at V and 9 bases at J; junction bases unmatched: 6. The CDR3 runs 13 residues. From germline, CDR1 is MNHNS and CDR2 SASEGT. The CDR3 nucleotides are TGTGCCAGCAGGCCGGGACTAGCAGTCATTCAGTACTTC. As protein: CASRPGLAVIQYF.

The CDR3 DNA reads as TGTGCCAGCAGCTTCATCCTCCCCGGGGAGCTGTTTTTT. This gives the protein CASSFILPGELFF. V is TRBV7-2 and J is TRBJ2-2; no clear D gene. The CDR3 sequence is 13 residues long. Germline CDR1 SGHTA, CDR2 FQGNSA. V was pared by 3 bases and J by 6 bases, with 8 bases between.

This clonotype was seen a handful of times. The rearrangement uses TRBV30 and TRBJ1-2; D remains unclear. The length of the CDR3 is 9 residues. The germline V and J ends were trimmed by 6 bases and 8 bases, with 7 bases remaining between them. Germline lookup yields CDR1 GTSNPN and CDR2 SVGIG (reference sequence). This CDR3 is CACQTGYTF. CDR3 nucleotide sequence: TGTGCCTGTCAGACCGGCTACACCTTC.

Ten or more counts support this clonotype. V is TRBV5-1 and J is TRBJ2-3; D unresolved. The CDR3 consists of 15 residues. Germline-derived CDR1 and CDR2 are SGHRS and YFSETQ. V was clipped by 1 base and J by 2 bases, with 11 bases between them. The CDR3 spells CASSLFQRDTDTQYF. CDR3 bases: TGCGCCAGCAGCTTGTTTCAGAGAGACACAGATACGCAGTATTTT.

This clonotype is a singleton in its sample. A much larger clone sits a single nucleotide away, making a read error possible. The rearrangement links TRBV20-1 to TRBJ2-3; 9 bases agree with TRBD1. The germline V gene encodes CDR1 DFQATT and CDR2 SNEGSKA (reference sequence). The junction had 11 bases not matched to a gene; V was cut back by 5 bases and J by 5 bases. The CDR3 is 15 amino acids. The CDR3 DNA is TGCAGTGCTGGAACCGACAGGGGGGTTGGAGATACGCAGTATTTT. It specifies CSAGTDRGVGDTQYF.

J is TRBJ1-1 and V is TRBV7-8; D is uncertain. V dropped 1 base and J dropped 13 bases, with 13 bases sitting between them. Germline CDR1 SGHVS, CDR2 FQNEAQ. This CDR3 spans 12 amino acids. The CDR3 DNA reads as TGTGCCAGCAGCTTAGTGGCTTCAGAGGGTTTCTTT. It codes for CASSLVASEGFF.

This CDR3 reads CASSPTEVLAGNTIYF. The CDR3 region has the DNA TGCGCCAGCAGTCCGACAGAAGTTCTGGCTGGAAACACCATATATTTT. The J gene is TRBJ1-3, the V gene TRBV5-1; D possibly corresponds to TRBD1 (5 bases). Germline V gives CDR1 SGHRS, CDR2 YFSETQ. This CDR3 comprises 16 residues. Trimming pared 5 bases from V and 2 bases from J, leaving 17 bases between.

This clonotype showed up just a few times. In DNA, the CDR3 is TGCAGTGCTAGAGTTAGGAGGATAGCGGATGGCTACACCTTC. Residues: CSARVRRIADGYTF. The J gene is TRBJ1-2, the V gene TRBV20-1; D not certain. Germline V lookup: CDR1 DFQATT, CDR2 SNEGSKA (reference sequence). This CDR3 region has 14 residues. V was clipped by 1 base and J by 6 bases, with 15 bases between them.

The rearrangement links TRBV2 to TRBJ1-5; TRBD1 might be the D (5 bases). CDR1 and CDR2 from the germline V gene are SNHLY and FYNNEI. V lost 10 bases and J lost 9, with 16 bases in between. This CDR3 spans 12 amino acids. The CDR3 DNA follows: TGTGCCACTTCGGGACCGAGGGCGCCCCAGCATTTT. Translation gives CATSGPRAPQHF.

The CDR3 loop reads CASSSHTGWNQPQHF. CDR3 sequence (DNA): TGTGCCAGCAGTTCGCACACAGGGTGGAATCAGCCCCAGCATTTT. This sequence joins TRBV6-2 or TRBV6-3 and TRBJ1-5, with D tentatively TRBD1 (6 bases). Trimming pared 4 bases from V and 4 bases from J, leaving 14 bases between. The V gene's germline CDR1 is MNHEY and CDR2 SVGEGT. CDR3 length equals 15 residues.

V and J are TRBV12-3 or TRBV12-4 and TRBJ2-1, with D possibly being TRBD2 (5 bases). The V and J ends lost 6 bases and 0 bases respectively, with 18 bases between them. CDR3 size: 17 residues. The chain's CDR3 is CASSSFGLGSSYNEQFF. The CDR3 bases are TGTGCCAGCAGCTCTTTTGGACTGGGGAGCTCCTACAATGAGCAGTTCTTC.

A few counts support this clonotype. This chain joins TRBV4-2 and TRBJ2-3; 8 positions match TRBD2. The CDR3 is made up of 16 amino acids. V trimming: 4 bases; J trimming: 4 bases; junction bases outside the gene matches: 10. The germline CDR1 and CDR2 sequences are LGHNA and YNFKEQ. The CDR3 loop is CASSPSGLAGSDTQYF. The CDR3 DNA reads TGTGCCAGCAGCCCTTCCGGGCTAGCGGGCTCAGATACGCAGTATTTT.

The chain recombines TRBV20-1 with TRBJ2-7; no firm D call. Trimming removed 6 bases at V and 7 bases at J, with 19 bases between. The CDR3 is 13 amino acids. The germline gives CDR1 DFQATT, CDR2 SNEGSKA (reference sequence). CDR3 sequence: CSAISPTLGEQYF. As DNA, the CDR3 is TGCAGTGCCATAAGTCCGACCCTTGGGGAGCAGTACTTC.

This clonotype was counted between two and nine times. J is TRBJ2-7 and V is TRBV6-2 or TRBV6-3; tentatively, D is TRBD2 (5 bases). V gave up 0 bases and J gave up 2 bases, with 8 bases separating them. The germline V gene has CDR1 MNHEY and CDR2 SVGEGT. This CDR3 is built from 14 residues. The CDR3 loop is CASSYSFGAYEQYF. In nucleotides, the CDR3 is TGTGCCAGCAGTTACTCGTTCGGGGCCTACGAGCAGTACTTC.

The CDR3 DNA reads TGTGCCAGCAGTCCCGACAGGGCCAACTACGAGCAGTACTTC. Translating it yields CASSPDRANYEQYF. The chain links TRBV12-3 or TRBV12-4 to TRBJ2-7; 7 bases map to TRBD1. CDR3 length: 14 residues. Germline trimming cut 5 bases from V and 3 bases from J; bases unmatched to any gene: 7.

The chain uses TRBV9 and TRBJ1-5; D not certain. This CDR3 comprises 13 residues. V was trimmed by 0 bases and J by 4 bases, leaving 5 bases between them. CDR1 is SGDLS and CDR2 is YYNGEE in the germline V gene. The CDR3 DNA reads as TGTGCCAGCAGCGTAGAACCTAATCAGCCCCAGCATTTT. This codes for CASSVEPNQPQHF.

The chain uses TRBV6-5 and TRBJ2-1, with a tentative D call TRBD2 (7 bases). The V end was cut by 4 bases, the J end by 6 bases, with 19 bases between. Germline CDR1 MNHEY, CDR2 SVGAGI. This CDR3 comprises 16 residues. The chain's CDR3 is CASSFWTRGWGNEQFF. CDR3 nucleotide sequence: TGTGCCAGCAGTTTCTGGACTAGGGGGTGGGGCAATGAGCAGTTCTTC.

At least ten counts were recorded for this clonotype. This chain links TRBV12-3 or TRBV12-4 with TRBJ1-2; D ambiguous. This CDR3 spans 12 amino acids. V lost 5 bases and J lost 4, with 8 bases in between. CDR3 amino acids: CASSPRFYGYTF. For the CDR3, the DNA is TGTGCCAGCAGTCCCCGTTTCTATGGCTACACCTTC.

In this sample, this clonotype turned up many times. The genes are TRBV7-2 and TRBJ2-4; weak D call: TRBD1 (5 bases). V shed 0 bases and J shed 10 bases, with 7 bases lying between them. The length of the CDR3 is 12 residues. CDR1 and CDR2 (germline): SGHTA, FQGNSA. The CDR3 bases are TGTGCCAGCAGCTTAGCGCCAGGGATTCAGTACTTC. It specifies CASSLAPGIQYF.

For the CDR3, the DNA is TGTGCCAGCAGTTTCACCGGGAATGAAGACAGCCTTTTAGCCGGGGCCAACGTCCTGACTTTC. As protein: CASSFTGNEDSLLAGANVLTF. The chain combines TRBV12-3 or TRBV12-4 with TRBJ2-6; D may match TRBD1 or TRBD2 (5 bases each). This CDR3 has 21 residues. Trimming took off 3 bases at V and 4 bases at J, with 28 bases between the two ends.

This sequence joins TRBV20-1 and TRBJ2-2; D gene uncertain. The CDR3 sequence is 14 residues long. V gave up 0 bases and J gave up 4 bases, with 9 bases separating them. Germline V gene lookup returns CDR1 DFQATT and CDR2 SNEGSKA (reference sequence). The CDR3 reads CSARDKAPTGELFF. The DNA for the CDR3 is TGCAGTGCTAGAGATAAGGCCCCCACCGGGGAGCTGTTTTTT.

The V gene is TRBV18, the J gene TRBJ1-2; no reliable D call. Trimming stripped 0 bases from V and 1 base from J, with 12 bases between. The germline V gene encodes CDR1 KGHSH and CDR2 LQKENI. The CDR3 has 16 amino acids. The CDR3 loop is CASSPPAQLDNYGYTF. The CDR3 DNA reads TGTGCCAGCTCACCACCGGCACAACTTGATAACTATGGCTACACCTTC.

This rearrangement joins TRBV10-3 to TRBJ2-7, with TRBD1 identical over 9 bases. The germline gives CDR1 ENHRY, CDR2 SYGVKD. After removal of 5 bases from V and 2 bases from J, the junction contained 4 bases not matched to a gene. CDR3 length equals 14 residues. CDR3 loop: CAISLTGGTYEQYF. CDR3 nucleotides: TGTGCCATCAGTTTGACAGGGGGAACCTACGAGCAGTACTTC.

This clonotype was picked up a small number of times. The chain joins TRBV5-4 to TRBJ2-5; no clear D gene. The CDR3 runs to 13 residues. Trimming removed 3 bases from V and 5 bases from J, with 11 bases in between. The V gene's germline CDR1 is SGHNT and CDR2 YYREEE (reference sequence). CDR3 coding DNA: TGTGCCAGCAGCTCCCCTCCCATGGAGACCCAGTACTTC. Its protein product is CASSSPPMETQYF. Full variable domain (rest looked up from reference TRBV5-4 and TRBJ2-5): ETGVTQSPTHLIKTRGQQVTLRCSSQSGHNTVSWYQQALGQGPQFIFQYYREEENGRGNFPPRFSGLQFPNYSSELNVNALELDDSALYLCASSSPPMETQYFGPGTRLLVL.

This clonotype was counted only a few times. The chain is built from TRBV28 and TRBJ2-1; 9 bases align to TRBD2. Trimming took 7 bases from V and 7 from J; bases not matched to a gene: 11. The CDR3 is 15 residues long. Germline V gene data show CDR1 as MDHEN and CDR2 as SYDVKM. The CDR3 reads CASTRAREGRNEQFF. CDR3 nucleotides: TGTGCCAGCACCAGGGCGCGGGAGGGCCGGAATGAGCAGTTCTTC.

This clonotype was seen a few times. The chain carries TRBV10-3 and TRBJ2-7, with 8 nucleotides matching TRBD2. Germline V lookup: CDR1 ENHRY, CDR2 SYGVKD. The V segment lost 0 bases and the J segment 2 bases; nucleotides outside the gene matches: 3. CDR3 length equals 15 residues. CDR3 nucleotide sequence: TGTGCCATCAGTGAGTCTAGCGGGGTGCCCTACGAGCAGTACTTC. Its translation: CAISESSGVPYEQYF.

This clonotype was picked up a small number of times. The rearrangement links TRBV24-1 to TRBJ2-1; weak D call: TRBD2 (5 bases). Trimming pared 0 bases from V and 7 bases from J, leaving 9 bases between. The CDR3 totals 14 residues. Per germline, CDR1 KGHDR and CDR2 SFDVKD. CDR3 DNA: TGTGCCACCAGTGATTTGGCCGGGGAGAATGAGCAGTTCTTC. Translated, it gives CATSDLAGENEQFF.

V is TRBV4-1 and J is TRBJ2-3, with unresolved D. The CDR3 spans 16 residues. The germline V and J ends were trimmed by 4 bases and 0 bases, with 14 bases remaining between them. Looked up from germline, CDR1 is MGHRA and CDR2 is YSYEKL. The CDR3 nucleotides read TGCGCCAGCAGCCGAATTCCCGGGCCAAGCACAGATACGCAGTATTTT. Amino acids: CASSRIPGPSTDTQYF.

This clonotype was detected only a few times. This rearrangement joins TRBV5-1 to TRBJ2-5; TRBD2 agrees at 7 bases. The CDR3 length is 15 residues. V shed 0 bases and J 4 bases; nucleotides not matched to a gene: 6. The V gene's germline CDR1 is SGHRS and CDR2 YFSETQ. For the CDR3, the DNA is TGCGCCAGCAGCTTGGCCAGGGAGGGAGGAGAGACCCAGTACTTC. It is translated as CASSLAREGGETQYF.

This clonotype was counted only a few times. The chain's CDR3 is CSASGTAWVAFF. CDR3 coding DNA: TGCAGTGCTAGTGGGACCGCCTGGGTAGCTTTCTTT. V gene TRBV20-1 combines with J gene TRBJ1-1; D might be TRBD1 (5 bases). The CDR3 runs 12 residues. Trimming pared 3 bases from V and 10 bases from J, leaving 15 bases between. Germline CDR1 and CDR2: DFQATT and SNEGSKA (reference sequence).